The 20 T cell receptor beta chains given below trace back to one sample, sequenced in a study. Each CDR3 protein gets one entry after TCRdb re-called the 5' RACE reads with MiXCR. Of tens of thousands of distinct CDR3 sequences in the sample, roughly 28% were seen once. Sequencing input: naive CD4+ T cells sorted from blood. Subset of the sample: naive CD4+ T cells, CD4+CD45RA+CD25-. These receptors originate from a female donor with breast cancer.

A few counts support this clonotype. The rearrangement joins TRBV11-2 to TRBJ2-3; no firm D call. Germline V lookup: CDR1 SGHAT, CDR2 FQNNGV. The CDR3 consists of 15 residues. With 2 bases removed from V and 2 bases from J, the gap between germline ends came to 11 bases. This chain's CDR3 is CASSLTPTNTDTQYF. Here the CDR3 DNA reads TGTGCCAGCAGCTTAACCCCCACGAACACAGATACGCAGTATTTT.

This clonotype was counted only a few times. The V gene is TRBV20-1, the J gene TRBJ2-7; D is ambiguous. Germline V gene lookup returns CDR1 DFQATT and CDR2 SNEGSKA (reference sequence). The germline V and J ends were trimmed by 1 base and 4 bases, with 5 bases remaining between them. The CDR3 is made up of 11 amino acids. For the CDR3, the DNA is TGCAGTGCTAGAGCCCGGTACGAGCAGTACTTC. Its translation: CSARARYEQYF.

The sample holds a few counts of this clonotype. This chain joins TRBV28 and TRBJ1-5; no reliable D call. The V end was cut by 5 bases, the J end by 10 bases, with 15 bases between. Germline CDR1 is MDHEN and CDR2 is SYDVKM. The CDR3 is 13 amino acids. The CDR3 here is CASSPSLVEPQHF. The DNA for the CDR3 is TGTGCCAGCAGTCCTTCCCTTGTTGAACCCCAGCATTTT.

This clonotype came up many times. V and J are TRBV5-1 and TRBJ1-1, with TRBD1 matching 8 bases. Germline CDR1 is SGHRS and CDR2 is YFSETQ. There are 16 residues in the CDR3. V lost 0 bases to trimming and J lost 3 bases; unmatched junction nucleotides: 7. Here the CDR3 reads CASSLVQGAEDTEAFF. The CDR3 DNA sequence: TGCGCCAGCAGCTTGGTTCAGGGGGCGGAGGACACTGAAGCTTTCTTT.

The chain links TRBV4-2 to TRBJ2-3, with D perhaps TRBD2 (5 bases). The germline gives CDR1 LGHNA, CDR2 YNFKEQ. The CDR3 runs to 17 residues. V dropped 0 bases and J dropped 5 bases, with 18 bases sitting between them. The CDR3 is CASSQDYWSGMEDTQYF. The CDR3 nucleotides read TGTGCCAGCAGCCAAGATTACTGGAGCGGTATGGAAGATACGCAGTATTTT.

This clonotype was detected once. The rearrangement uses TRBV28 and TRBJ2-7; 7 bases agree with TRBD1. The CDR3 loop spans 15 amino acids. Losses at the gene ends were 5 bases for V and 0 bases for J; bases not matched to a gene: 7. Germline-derived CDR1 and CDR2 are MDHEN and SYDVKM. This CDR3 reads CASSVTGVSSYEQYF. CDR3 in DNA: TGTGCCAGCAGTGTAACAGGGGTTTCCTCCTACGAGCAGTACTTC.

Comment on this clonotype: This may be a read error, as it is one base from a much larger clone. The chain combines TRBV7-8 with TRBJ2-1, with 11 positions matching TRBD2. The CDR3 is 15 residues long. Germline CDR1 is SGHVS and CDR2 is FQNEAQ. The CDR3 DNA follows: TGTGCCGGCAGCCCCCGACTAGCGGGGACCAATGAGCAGTTCTTC. This gives the protein CAGSPRLAGTNEQFF.

By sample share, this clonotype is medium-sized. This sequence joins TRBV7-9 and TRBJ1-3; D ambiguous. Germline V gene sequence: CDR1 SEHNR, CDR2 FQNEAQ (reference sequence). The CDR3 loop spans 14 amino acids. Trimming stripped 4 bases from V and 4 bases from J, with 11 bases between. CDR3 DNA: TGTGCCAGCAGCTCGTCGGGAGCAGGAAACACCATATATTTT. This gives the protein CASSSSGAGNTIYF.

The chain recombines TRBV7-2 with TRBJ2-2; D gene uncertain. The CDR3 loop spans 13 amino acids. V lost 7 bases, J lost 7 bases, and 13 bases lay in between. Germline assignment: CDR1 SGHTA and CDR2 FQGNSA. CDR3 residues: CASMLAGGGELFF. CDR3 nucleotides: TGTGCCAGCATGTTAGCCGGTGGCGGGGAGCTGTTTTTT.

By share of the sample, this clonotype is medium-sized (0.01 to 0.1%). The rearrangement links TRBV5-1 to TRBJ2-2; D may be TRBD1 (5 bases). Deletions cut 0 bases from V and 6 bases from J, with 12 bases between. This CDR3 comprises 15 residues. Germline V gene sequence: CDR1 SGHRS, CDR2 YFSETQ. CDR3 DNA sequence: TGCGCCAGCAGCTTGGATAGCAGGGTGGCCGGGGAGCTGTTTTTT. It encodes CASSLDSRVAGELFF.

This clonotype has more than one count but fewer than ten. V and J are TRBV9 and TRBJ2-1; 7 positions match TRBD2. The V gene's germline CDR1 is SGDLS and CDR2 YYNGEE. This CDR3 comprises 14 residues. The V gene end was trimmed by 3 bases and the J gene end by 6 bases; junction bases not matched to a gene: 6. CDR3 region: CASSASTSVNEQFF. The CDR3 coding sequence is TGTGCCAGCAGCGCCTCCACTAGCGTCAATGAGCAGTTCTTC. Full variable domain (remainder filled in from reference TRBV9 and TRBJ2-1): DSGVTQTPKHLITATGQRVTLRCSPRSGDLSVYWYQQSLDQGLQFLIQYYNGEERAKGNILERFSAQQFPDLHSELNLSSLELGDSALYFCASSASTSVNEQFFGPGTRLTVL.

Details on this clonotype: One junction end does not reproduce the germline sequence, and a read error may be involved. The CDR3: CSASGRAYEQYF. The CDR3 DNA reads TGCAGCGCTAGCGGGAGGGCTTACGAGCAGTACTTC. This sequence joins TRBV20-1 and TRBJ2-7; 12 bases map to TRBD2. Germline V gene sequence: CDR1 DFQATT, CDR2 SNEGSKA (reference sequence). The CDR3 has 12 residues.

This sequence joins TRBV7-9 and TRBJ2-7, with a weak D call TRBD2 (6 bases). This CDR3 region has 15 residues. Germline values: CDR1 SEHNR, CDR2 FQNEAQ (reference sequence). V lost 2 bases and J lost 3, with 14 bases in between. Written as DNA, the CDR3 is TGTGCCAGCAGCTTATCTCCGGGACTGTACTACGAGCAGTACTTC. Amino acids: CASSLSPGLYYEQYF.

This rearrangement joins TRBV28 to TRBJ1-5, with D perhaps matching TRBD1 (5 bases). The germline V gene encodes CDR1 MDHEN and CDR2 SYDVKM. The V end was cut by 5 bases, the J end by 2 bases, with 16 bases between. The CDR3 is 16 amino acids. Here the CDR3 DNA reads TGTGCCAGCAGTCCCCGCGGGGACGGGGGCAATCAGCCCCAGCATTTT. Protein sequence: CASSPRGDGGNQPQHF. Based on the CDR3 plus reference TRBV28 and TRBJ1-5, the full variable domain is DVKVTQSSRYLVKRTGEKVFLECVQDMDHENMFWYRQDPGLGLRLIYFSYDVKMKEKGDIPEGYSVSREKKERFSLILESASTNQTSMYLCASSPRGDGGNQPQHFGDGTRLSIL.

The chain employs TRBV6-2 or TRBV6-3 and TRBJ2-4; D perhaps matches TRBD2 (6 bases). The V gene lost 6 bases and the J gene lost 0 bases, with 9 bases spanning the gap. The CDR3 runs 14 residues. CDR1 is MNHEY and CDR2 is SVGEGT in the germline V gene. The CDR3 DNA reads TGTGCCAGCAGGGCGGGACCAGCCAAAAACATTCAGTACTTC. Protein product: CASRAGPAKNIQYF.

There are a few counts of this clonotype. The chain has TRBV18 and TRBJ1-5; possible D gene TRBD1, 6 bases. Germline CDR1 and CDR2: KGHSH and LQKENI. Trimming shortened V by 2 bases and J by 1 base, and 9 bases separated the two germline ends. This CDR3 region has 15 residues. The CDR3 sequence: CASSPGTSSNQPQHF. CDR3 sequence (DNA): TGTGCCAGCTCACCAGGGACATCGAGCAATCAGCCCCAGCATTTT.

This clonotype has just a few counts. The CDR3 DNA sequence: TGTGCCAGCAGTACCGGGGGCCGAAGCTCCTACAATGAGCAGTTCTTC. Amino acids: CASSTGGRSSYNEQFF. The chain couples TRBV27 to TRBJ2-1, with D possibly called TRBD1 or TRBD2 (6 bases each). Trimming took off 5 bases at V and 0 bases at J, with 14 bases between the two ends. CDR3 length equals 16 residues. The germline V gene encodes CDR1 MNHEY and CDR2 SMNVEV (reference sequence).

Many counts were recorded for this clonotype. One junction end does not reproduce the germline sequence, and a read error may be involved. The V call is TRBV6-5, the J call TRBJ1-1, with 7 bases matching TRBD1. This CDR3 is built from 15 residues. CDR1 is MNHEY and CDR2 is SVGAGI in the germline V gene. CDR3 loop: CASSPRQGLGDEASF. The CDR3 region has the DNA TGTGCCAGCAGTCCGCGACAGGGATTGGGGGATGAAGCTTCCTTT.

V and J are TRBV9 and TRBJ2-3; a possible D gene is TRBD2 (5 bases). Germline CDR1 and CDR2: SGDLS and YYNGEE. The V and J ends lost 6 bases and 5 bases respectively, with 16 bases between them. The CDR3 runs 14 residues. As DNA, the CDR3 is TGTGCCAGCACCAAAATGAGGGCCGGAGATACGCAGTATTTT. It is translated as CASTKMRAGDTQYF.

This clonotype was detected a few times. The chain carries TRBV6-5 and TRBJ1-2, with D uncertain. CDR1 MNHEY and CDR2 SVGAGI come from the germline V gene. Trimming removed 4 bases from V and 4 bases from J, with 10 bases in between. This CDR3 is 13 amino acids long. CDR3 sequence: CASSSIPLYGYTF. CDR3 coding DNA: TGTGCCAGCAGTTCGATCCCCCTCTATGGCTACACCTTC.